What follows describes a single T cell receptor beta chain. What it binds is not known. Sequencing templates came from extracted RNA that was reverse transcribed into cDNA. Sequenced by immunoSEQ multiplex PCR; TCRdb stores in-frame clones only, minus some. The sample records approximately 150,000 clones, about 54% being singletons. Both CD4+ and CD8+ T cells were separated by sorting PBMCs. Trimming cost V 0 bases and J 6 bases, with 6 bases left between them. This CDR3 has 13 amino acids. Per the germline V gene, CDR1 is SGHDT and CDR2 is YYEEEE. This sample was taken from a study of CD8+ T cells in alopecia areata. Study conclusions and caveats: Lesional scalp displayed greater clonality than normal scalp, most notably in alopecia totalis/universalis. Scalp sequencing captures resident alphabeta T cells of normal skin too. Shared TCR sequences were less clear between patients than in mice, possibly partly from HLA diversity.

Material for sequencing was CD4+ T cells sorted from blood. V and J are TRBV5-6 and TRBJ2-2; no reliable D call. This receptor was obtained from a human donor in good health. The CDR3, as DNA: TGTGCCAGCAGCTTGGCGGCACCCGGGGAGCTGTTTTTT. Translating gives CASSLAAPGELFF.